The 15 T cell receptor beta chains below were found in one sample sequenced in a study of CD8+ T cells in alopecia areata. As to treatment: oral pan-JAK inhibitor, 5-10 mg twice daily. cDNA reverse transcribed from extracted RNA served as the sequencing template. Measured with immunoSEQ multiplex PCR; TCRdb has only the in-frame clones, and not every one. In the table there are around 110,000 clones, around 50% of which are singletons. Here the sequenced sample was CD8+ T cells sorted from blood, taken at week 24, from a patient treated with tofacitinib. These receptors were taken from a human donor with alopecia areata.

V and J are TRBV7-3 and TRBJ2-2, with D uncertain. The germline CDR1 and CDR2 sequences are SGHTA and FQGTGA. V lost 2 bases to trimming and J lost 6 bases, with 4 bases between them. The CDR3 runs to 12 residues. DNA for the CDR3: TGTGCCAGCAGCTTAGTGTCCGGGGAGCTGTTTTTT. It codes for CASSLVSGELFF.

V is TRBV4-1 and J is TRBJ1-2; D gene ambiguous. From germline, CDR1 is MGHRA and CDR2 YSYEKL. The CDR3 runs 15 residues. The V end was cut by 3 bases, the J end by 4 bases, with 15 bases between. The CDR3, as DNA: TGCGCCAGCAGCCACGAGGGAGCGGCAGTCTATGGCTACACCTTC. This translates into CASSHEGAAVYGYTF.

The chain uses TRBV7-9 and TRBJ1-2; TRBD1 aligns across 7 bases. Germline CDR1 reads SEHNR; CDR2 reads FQNEAQ (reference sequence). V was pared by 7 bases and J by 4 bases, with 6 bases of the junction left unmatched. The CDR3 is made up of 13 amino acids. CDR3 in amino acids: CASTVGQAYGYTF. For the CDR3, the DNA is TGTGCCAGCACCGTAGGACAGGCCTATGGCTACACCTTC.

This clone is a singleton in its sample. The chain combines TRBV10-3 with TRBJ1-2; D unclear. This CDR3 comprises 11 residues. Trimming stripped 5 bases from V and 3 bases from J, with 4 bases between. Germline-derived CDR1 and CDR2 are ENHRY and SYGVKD. CDR3 residues: CAISTDYGYTF. The CDR3 DNA follows: TGTGCCATCAGTACGGACTATGGCTACACCTTC.

The gene calls are TRBV5-6 and TRBJ1-1; D gene ambiguous. This CDR3 has 12 residues. CDR1 and CDR2 (germline): SGHDT, YYEEEE. V was shortened by 2 bases and J by 8 bases, with 10 bases between the two germline ends. In nucleotides, the CDR3 is TGTGCCAGCAGCTTTCCAGCCGGCGAAGCTTTCTTT. Translation: CASSFPAGEAFF.

The gene calls are TRBV7-9 and TRBJ2-1; 7 bases map to TRBD1. Germline values: CDR1 SEHNR, CDR2 FQNEAQ (reference sequence). This CDR3 contains 16 residues. Trimming cost V 3 bases and J 4 bases; bases outside gene matches: 9. The CDR3 bases are TGTGCCAGCAGCTTGTCCCCCAAGGGACAGTACAATGAGCAGTTCTTC. Translating gives CASSLSPKGQYNEQFF.

The V call is TRBV4-2, the J call TRBJ2-4; D not resolved. V shed 0 bases and J shed 6 bases, with 15 bases lying between them. The CDR3 covers 16 residues. Germline V gives CDR1 LGHNA, CDR2 YNFKEQ. This CDR3 reads CASSQEAGINSNIQYF. The CDR3, as DNA: TGTGCCAGCAGCCAAGAGGCAGGCATTAATTCAAACATTCAGTACTTC.

This clone was detected only a few times. The rearrangement uses TRBV25-1 and TRBJ2-7; D gene unclear. Germline lookup yields CDR1 MGHDK and CDR2 SYGVNS. V was clipped by 3 bases and J by 12 bases, with 18 bases between them. The CDR3 extends over 13 amino acids. In DNA, the CDR3 is TGTGCCAGCAGTGACGCACTTCGCGGCCCGAGGTACTTC. This encodes CASSDALRGPRYF.

This rearrangement joins TRBV7-9 to TRBJ1-2; no reliable D call. V was pared by 1 base and J by 4 bases, with 10 bases between. Germline V gene lookup returns CDR1 SEHNR and CDR2 FQNEAQ (reference sequence). The CDR3 covers 14 residues. The CDR3, as DNA: TGTGCCAGCAGCTTAGAGGCCCACAGCTATGGCTACACCTTC. Translated: CASSLEAHSYGYTF.

The chain couples TRBV4-3 to TRBJ1-2, with D perhaps matching TRBD1 (6 bases). The CDR3 has 14 amino acids. Per the germline V gene, CDR1 is LGHNA and CDR2 is YSLEER. The V end was cut by 1 base, the J end by 8 bases, with 14 bases between. The CDR3 spells CASSQGVEGEGYTF. CDR3 DNA sequence: TGCGCCAGCAGCCAAGGAGTGGAGGGGGAAGGCTACACCTTC.

The chain employs TRBV5-4 and TRBJ1-1, with D possibly TRBD1 on 5 matching bases. This CDR3 has 16 amino acids. The V end lost 4 bases, the J end lost 1 base, and 17 bases lay between the germline ends. The germline CDR1 and CDR2 sequences are SGHNT and YYREEE (reference sequence). The CDR3 DNA reads TGTGCCAGCAGCCCACTGGACGGGGCGGGGAACACTGAAGCTTTCTTT. It translates to CASSPLDGAGNTEAFF.

In its sample, this clone was seen a few times. Here the CDR3 reads CSVEGDSTDTQYF. The CDR3 bases are TGCAGCGTTGAAGGGGACTCCACAGATACGCAGTATTTT. The chain joins TRBV29-1 to TRBJ2-3, with a possible D match to TRBD2 (6 bases). Germline CDR1 is SQVTM and CDR2 is ANQGSEA. V lost 1 base and J 2 bases, leaving 7 bases between the germline ends. The CDR3 spans 13 residues.

The chain joins TRBV7-8 to TRBJ2-5, with 14 bases that match TRBD2. This CDR3 region has 16 residues. Germline values: CDR1 SGHVS, CDR2 FQNEAQ. V was clipped by 4 bases and J by 2 bases; unmatched bases: 3. The CDR3 bases are TGTGCCAGCAGCTACGGACTAGCGGGGGGACAAGAGACCCAGTACTTC. Translation gives CASSYGLAGGQETQYF.

The chain employs TRBV7-9 and TRBJ2-7; D is possibly TRBD1 (6 bases). The length of the CDR3 is 15 residues. V was pared by 3 bases and J by 3 bases, with 15 bases between. Germline loops: CDR1 SEHNR, CDR2 FQNEAQ (reference sequence). CDR3 protein: CASSFGAGADYEQYF. The CDR3 nucleotides read TGTGCCAGCAGCTTCGGGGCAGGGGCAGACTACGAGCAGTACTTC.

The rearrangement uses TRBV14 and TRBJ1-4; tentative D call: TRBD1 (5 bases). In germline, CDR1 is SGHDN, CDR2 FVKESK. V lost 3 bases to trimming and J lost 4 bases, with 12 bases between them. This CDR3 has 15 residues. The CDR3 loop is CASSQNRDYNEKLFF. The CDR3 DNA reads TGTGCCAGCAGCCAGAACCGGGACTATAATGAAAAACTGTTTTTT.